This T cell receptor beta chain stems from a study of control samples from healthy donors and cancer patients. The ends lost 4 bases at V and 4 bases at J; junction bases unmatched: 15. Germline CDR1 MDHEN, CDR2 SYDVKM. This CDR3 region has 18 residues. Sequencing was performed with immunoSEQ multiplex PCR; in TCRdb, only in-frame clones are kept and a portion is missing. Among about 40,000 clones, 80% to 95% were seen once, and the ten largest hold about 3.5%. Sequencing was performed on blood. This TCR came from a woman aged 45-59 years in good health. V is TRBV28 and J is TRBJ2-1, with TRBD2 matching over 8 bases. The CDR3 region has the DNA TGTGCCAGCAGTTCAACTTCCGTCGGACTAGCCCGATACAATGAGCAGTTCTTC. It encodes CASSSTSVGLARYNEQFF.